This T cell receptor beta chain came from a study of blood T cell repertoires in COVID-19. This clone has just a few counts. In this CDR3 the conserved last residue, phenylalanine or tryptophan, is missing, so a read error is likely. It is unclear where the CDR3 begins or ends on the DNA, so no DNA is shown, and the CDR3 is as TCRdb lists it. Source study methods: From reference gene primer amplification, estimates of nucleated cell counts were derived. The assay was immunoSEQ multiplex PCR, and TCRdb's table has in-frame clones only and misses some. Clone size and V and J calls were adopted from that table, with D and trimming inferred from the DNA. The sample includes approximately 350,000 clones, over 80% seen only once; the top ten take 5% to 5.5%. The CDR3 length equals 13 residues, ends included. Germline lookup yields CDR1 SGHDT and CDR2 YYEEEE.

The sequencing sample was made of PBMCs or T cells enriched from blood (not recorded which). This TCR was sampled from a woman aged 50 to 60 who had recovered from COVID-19. The V and J genes are TRBV5-6 and TRBJ1-1; the table's D call of TRBD1 was not tested on the DNA. CDR3 region: CASSLGGWDRGLI.